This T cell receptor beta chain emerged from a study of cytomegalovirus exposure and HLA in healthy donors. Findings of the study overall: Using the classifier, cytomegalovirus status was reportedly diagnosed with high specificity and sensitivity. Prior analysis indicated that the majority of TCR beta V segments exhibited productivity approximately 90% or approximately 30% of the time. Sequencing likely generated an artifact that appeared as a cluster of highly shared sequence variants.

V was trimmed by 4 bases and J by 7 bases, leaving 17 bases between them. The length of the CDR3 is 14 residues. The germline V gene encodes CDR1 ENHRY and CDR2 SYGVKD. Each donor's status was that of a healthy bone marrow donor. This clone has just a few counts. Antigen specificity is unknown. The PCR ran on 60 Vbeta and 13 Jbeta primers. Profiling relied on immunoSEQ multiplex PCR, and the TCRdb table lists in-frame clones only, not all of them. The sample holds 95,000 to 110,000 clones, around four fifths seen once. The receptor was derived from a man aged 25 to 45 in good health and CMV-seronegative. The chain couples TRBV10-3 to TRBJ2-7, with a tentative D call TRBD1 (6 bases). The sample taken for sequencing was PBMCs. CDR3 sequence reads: CAISGRGIGWEQYF. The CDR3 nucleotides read TGTGCCATCAGTGGAAGGGGGATTGGGTGGGAGCAGTACTTC.